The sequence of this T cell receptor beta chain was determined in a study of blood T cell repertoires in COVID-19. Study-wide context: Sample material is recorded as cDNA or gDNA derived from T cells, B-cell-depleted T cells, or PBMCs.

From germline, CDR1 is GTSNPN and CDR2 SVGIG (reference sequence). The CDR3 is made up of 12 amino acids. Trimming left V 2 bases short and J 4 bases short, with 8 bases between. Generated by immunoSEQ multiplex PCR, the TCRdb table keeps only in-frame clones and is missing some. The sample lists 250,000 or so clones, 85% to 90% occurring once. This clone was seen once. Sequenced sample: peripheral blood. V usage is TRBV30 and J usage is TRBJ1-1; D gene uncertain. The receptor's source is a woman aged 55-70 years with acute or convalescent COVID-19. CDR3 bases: TGTGCCTGGAGTAGATCGAGCACTGAAGCTTTCTTT. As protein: CAWSRSSTEAFF.